This T cell receptor beta chain comes out of a study of blood T cells in healthy people across ages. Study observations and caveats: When set beside aged donors, long-lived donors presented more naive CD4+ cells and higher diversity.

Germline V gene sequence: CDR1 SQVTM, CDR2 ANQGSEA. Trimming left V 5 bases short and J 3 bases short, with 16 bases between. This CDR3 has 14 amino acids. Worth noting for this clonotype: Antigen: not known.

A second PCR, run for roughly 7 to 11 cycles, used a sample-barcoded 5' primer plus a J-beta primer mix. A template-switch adaptor containing 12 random nucleotides labeled each cDNA molecule. TCRdb re-derived calls from the 5' RACE reads in MiXCR, one entry per CDR3 protein. The sample carries roughly 500,000 distinct CDR3 sequences, less than 25% recorded once. The same specimen was also included in a second study, on T cells of mothers and their children.

Sequenced input: blood. This receptor was identified in a boy between 10 and 17 years old in good health. V and J are TRBV29-1 and TRBJ1-1; a weak D match, TRBD1 (6 bases). This CDR3 is CSVPRGRDHTEAFF. The CDR3, as DNA: TGCAGCGTTCCCCGGGGGCGAGATCACACTGAAGCTTTCTTT.